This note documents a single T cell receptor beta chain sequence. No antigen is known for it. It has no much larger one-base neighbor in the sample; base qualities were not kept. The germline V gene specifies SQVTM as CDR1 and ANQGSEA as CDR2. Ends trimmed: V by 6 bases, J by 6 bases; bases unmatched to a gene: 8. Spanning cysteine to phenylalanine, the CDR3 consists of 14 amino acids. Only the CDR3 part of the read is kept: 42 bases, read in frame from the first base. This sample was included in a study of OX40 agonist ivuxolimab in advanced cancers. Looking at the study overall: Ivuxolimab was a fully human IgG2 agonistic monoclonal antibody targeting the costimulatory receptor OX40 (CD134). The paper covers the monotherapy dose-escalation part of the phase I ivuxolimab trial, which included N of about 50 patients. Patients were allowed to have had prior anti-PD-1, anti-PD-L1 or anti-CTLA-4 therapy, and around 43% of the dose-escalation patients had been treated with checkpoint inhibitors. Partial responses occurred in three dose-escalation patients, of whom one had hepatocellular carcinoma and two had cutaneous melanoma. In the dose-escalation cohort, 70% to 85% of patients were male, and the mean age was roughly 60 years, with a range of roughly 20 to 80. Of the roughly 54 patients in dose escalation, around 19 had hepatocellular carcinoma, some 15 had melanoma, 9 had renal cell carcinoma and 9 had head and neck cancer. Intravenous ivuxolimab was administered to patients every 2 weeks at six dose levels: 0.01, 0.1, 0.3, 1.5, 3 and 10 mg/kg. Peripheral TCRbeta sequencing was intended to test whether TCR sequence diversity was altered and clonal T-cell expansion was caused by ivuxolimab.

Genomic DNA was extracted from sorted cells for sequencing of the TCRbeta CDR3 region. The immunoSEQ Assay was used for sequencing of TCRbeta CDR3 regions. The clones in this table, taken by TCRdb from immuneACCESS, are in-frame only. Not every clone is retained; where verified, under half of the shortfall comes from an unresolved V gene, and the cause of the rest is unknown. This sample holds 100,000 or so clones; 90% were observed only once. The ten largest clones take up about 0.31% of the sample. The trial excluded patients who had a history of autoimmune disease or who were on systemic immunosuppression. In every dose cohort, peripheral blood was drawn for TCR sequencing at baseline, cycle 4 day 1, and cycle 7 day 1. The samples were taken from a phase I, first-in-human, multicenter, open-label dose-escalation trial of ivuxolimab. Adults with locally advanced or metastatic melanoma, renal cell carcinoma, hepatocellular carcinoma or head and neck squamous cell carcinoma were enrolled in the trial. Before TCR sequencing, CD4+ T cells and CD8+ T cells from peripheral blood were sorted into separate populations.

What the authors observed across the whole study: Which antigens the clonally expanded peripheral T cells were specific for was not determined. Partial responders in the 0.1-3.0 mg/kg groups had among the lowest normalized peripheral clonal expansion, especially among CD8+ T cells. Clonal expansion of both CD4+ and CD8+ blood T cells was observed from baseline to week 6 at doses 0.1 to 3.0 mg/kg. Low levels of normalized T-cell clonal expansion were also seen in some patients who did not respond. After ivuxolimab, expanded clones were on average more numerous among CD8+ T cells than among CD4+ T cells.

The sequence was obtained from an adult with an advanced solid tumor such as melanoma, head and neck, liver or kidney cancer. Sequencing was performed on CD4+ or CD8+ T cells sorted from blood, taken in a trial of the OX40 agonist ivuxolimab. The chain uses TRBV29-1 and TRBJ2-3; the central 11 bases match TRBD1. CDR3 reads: CSVLVRTGGDTQYF. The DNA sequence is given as TGCAGCGTCCTCGTTAGGACAGGGGGCGATACGCAGTATTTT.